This T cell receptor beta chain was sequenced for a study of cytomegalovirus exposure and HLA in healthy donors. Study results and caveats: In vitro testing confirmed a few CMV-associated chains as specific for CMV antigens. In a later analysis, about 17,000 TCR beta sequences were associated with HLA alleles at 0.05 false discovery rate. Within the data, a cluster of highly shared sequence variants was likely a sequencing artifact.

The primer mix had 60 Vbeta and 13 Jbeta primers. TCRdb's copy holds only in-frame clones and misses some; the assay was immunoSEQ multiplex PCR. The data contain 220,000 or so clones, approximately 68% of them singletons. This CDR3 has 16 residues. Germline assignment: CDR1 SEHNR and CDR2 FQNEAQ (reference sequence). With 0 bases clipped from V and 5 bases from J, the junction kept 9 bases outside the gene matches. A note on this clone: Its antigen is unidentified.

This TCR came from a woman younger than 45 in good health and CMV-seronegative. The J gene is TRBJ1-1, the V gene TRBV7-9; 7 nucleotides align to TRBD1. Sequences were obtained from PBMCs. The CDR3, as DNA: TGTGCCAGCAGCTTAGCCCGAAGACAGGGAGAAACTGAAGCTTTCTTT. Protein product: CASSLARRQGETEAFF.